The 20 T cell receptor beta chains in this list originate from one sample, sequenced in a study of cytomegalovirus exposure and HLA in healthy donors. This table comes from immunoSEQ multiplex PCR, and its TCRdb copy is limited to in-frame clones, with some not included. The sample has approximately 62,000 clones, about 91% seen once. Sequences were obtained from PBMCs. Receptors originate from a woman aged 18 to 35 in good health and CMV-seronegative.

The chain uses TRBV6-1 and TRBJ1-5; D unresolved. Trimming pared 1 base from V and 10 bases from J, leaving 17 bases between. Per germline, CDR1 MNHNS and CDR2 SASEGT. This CDR3 spans 15 amino acids. CDR3 in amino acids: CASSEDEHPSVPQHF. In nucleotides, the CDR3 is TGTGCCAGCAGTGAAGATGAACACCCTTCAGTACCCCAGCATTTT.

The rearrangement joins TRBV18 to TRBJ1-2, with 7 bases matching TRBD1. Germline CDR1 KGHSH, CDR2 LQKENI. CDR3 length: 15 residues. Unmatched junction bases numbered 4, after V lost 1 base and J lost 2 bases. CDR3 residues: CASSPRRDSNYGYTF. The CDR3 DNA reads TGTGCCAGCTCACCACGTCGGGACAGCAACTATGGCTACACCTTC.

This clone was detected only a few times. The rearrangement uses TRBV11-2 and TRBJ2-4, with D tentatively TRBD1 (6 bases). Trimming cost V 5 bases and J 0 bases, with 20 bases left between them. Germline V gene data show CDR1 as SGHAT and CDR2 as FQNNGV. This CDR3 region has 18 residues. The CDR3 sequence is CASSQTLLGALAKNIQYF. DNA of the CDR3: TGTGCCAGCAGCCAGACACTATTGGGGGCGTTAGCCAAAAACATTCAGTACTTC.

This clone was observed a handful of times. The chain couples TRBV7-8 to TRBJ2-5; 7 bases match TRBD1. Germline loops: CDR1 SGHVS, CDR2 FQNEAQ. V lost 1 base and J lost 4; bases outside the gene matches: 9. There are 16 residues in the CDR3. CDR3 loop: CASSLGGRGFGETQYF. For the CDR3, the DNA is TGTGCCAGCAGCTTAGGGGGCAGGGGGTTCGGAGAGACCCAGTACTTC.

The chain combines TRBV5-1 with TRBJ2-7; D gene uncertain. The CDR3 is 12 residues long. With 1 base removed from V and 3 bases from J, the gap between germline ends came to 5 bases. CDR1 is SGHRS, CDR2 YFSETQ, per germline. CDR3 DNA sequence: TGCGCCAGCAGCTTGACAGACTACGAGCAGTACTTC. Residues: CASSLTDYEQYF.

V gene TRBV2 combines with J gene TRBJ1-1; 8 bases line up with TRBD1. Per the germline V gene, CDR1 is SNHLY and CDR2 is FYNNEI. The CDR3 totals 19 residues. The ends lost 4 bases at V and 3 bases at J; junction bases unmatched: 19. As DNA, the CDR3 is TGTGCCAGCAGTGGAGGGGGCGCGGGCGCAGGGGGCACGTACACTGAAGCTTTCTTT. It is translated as CASSGGGAGAGGTYTEAFF.

J is TRBJ2-5 and V is TRBV5-1, with TRBD2 matching 10 bases. Germline CDR1 and CDR2: SGHRS and YFSETQ. There are 15 residues in the CDR3. Germline trimming cut 0 bases from V and 4 bases from J; bases unmatched to any gene: 3. The CDR3 DNA is TGCGCCAGCAGCTTGGCCGCTAGCGGGAGAGAGACCCAGTACTTC. Its protein is CASSLAASGRETQYF.

The rearrangement joins TRBV28 to TRBJ2-7, with no clear D. Germline V CDR1 and CDR2: MDHEN, SYDVKM. V lost 1 base to trimming and J lost 0 bases, with 13 bases between them. The CDR3 is made up of 16 amino acids. In nucleotides, the CDR3 is TGTGCCAGCAGTTTATCCCCCTCAGCGAGCTCCTACGAGCAGTACTTC. It specifies CASSLSPSASSYEQYF.

The chain employs TRBV7-2 and TRBJ2-1; 13 bases agree with TRBD2. CDR1 and CDR2 (germline): SGHTA, FQGNSA. CDR3 length: 17 amino acids. V trimming: 0 bases; J trimming: 9 bases; junction bases outside the gene matches: 8. CDR3 nucleotide sequence: TGTGCCAGCAGCTTAGCTCTCCGACTAGCGGGAGGTCTTGAGCAGTTCTTC. It specifies CASSLALRLAGGLEQFF.

The J gene is TRBJ2-5, the V gene TRBV6-5, with a possible D match to TRBD2 (7 bases). This CDR3 comprises 15 residues. The germline V gene has CDR1 MNHEY and CDR2 SVGAGI. V lost 2 bases and J 2 bases, leaving 12 bases between the germline ends. The CDR3 is CASSYGGGLQETQYF. CDR3 sequence (DNA): TGTGCCAGCAGTTACGGGGGGGGCCTACAAGAGACCCAGTACTTC.

The chain recombines TRBV4-3 with TRBJ2-7; 8 bases agree with TRBD1. With 0 bases clipped from V and 3 bases from J, the junction kept 4 bases outside the gene matches. CDR1 LGHNA and CDR2 YSLEER come from the germline V gene. The length of the CDR3 is 15 residues. The CDR3 protein is CASSQDKGQGYEQYF. The CDR3 bases are TGCGCCAGCAGCCAAGATAAAGGACAGGGCTACGAGCAGTACTTC.

This chain uses TRBV28 with TRBJ1-2, with TRBD1 as a possible D gene (5 bases). Trimming took off 8 bases at V and 6 bases at J, with 13 bases between the two ends. This CDR3 region has 12 residues. Germline CDR1 and CDR2: MDHEN and SYDVKM. As DNA, the CDR3 is TGTGCCAGCTCTTCAGGGAATGATGGCTACACCTTC. Its translation: CASSSGNDGYTF.

V is TRBV5-1 and J is TRBJ2-3; 10 bases match TRBD2. The junction had 6 bases not matched to a gene; V was cut back by 0 bases and J by 2 bases. The CDR3 totals 17 residues. CDR1 SGHRS and CDR2 YFSETQ come from the germline V gene. CDR3 in amino acids: CASSLVLAGEPTDTQYF. CDR3 in DNA: TGCGCCAGCAGCTTGGTTCTAGCGGGGGAACCCACAGATACGCAGTATTTT.

The chain couples TRBV9 to TRBJ2-7; TRBD1 is a possible D gene (6 bases). The CDR3 has 16 residues. Trimming took 1 base from V and 0 from J, leaving 14 bases between them. Germline values: CDR1 SGDLS, CDR2 YYNGEE. The CDR3 sequence is CASSVSPIQGSYEQYF. CDR3 nucleotides: TGTGCCAGCAGCGTATCCCCAATACAGGGCTCCTACGAGCAGTACTTC.

This clone was observed once. J is TRBJ1-6 and V is TRBV6-5, with D possibly being TRBD1 (5 bases). This CDR3 region has 15 residues. Germline lookup yields CDR1 MNHEY and CDR2 SVGAGI. V gave up 2 bases and J gave up 0 bases, with 5 bases separating them. The DNA of the CDR3 is TGTGCCAGCAGTTACGACAGCTCCTATAATTCACCCCTCCACTTT. Encoded protein: CASSYDSSYNSPLHF.

The CDR3 DNA reads as TGTGCCAGCAGCTTACTCGTCGGGGGTCCCGACAATGAGCAGTTCTTC. Protein: CASSLLVGGPDNEQFF. The chain employs TRBV7-3 and TRBJ2-1; D perhaps matches TRBD2 (6 bases). Germline-derived CDR1 and CDR2 are SGHTA and FQGTGA. The CDR3 is 16 amino acids. The germline V and J ends were trimmed by 2 bases and 5 bases, with 16 bases remaining between them.

The DNA for the CDR3 is TGTGCCAGCAGCTTTCCGGGACAGGACAACTATGGCTACACCTTC. Translated: CASSFPGQDNYGYTF. V and J are TRBV7-9 and TRBJ1-2; 8 bases fit TRBD1. Germline CDR1 is SEHNR and CDR2 is FQNEAQ (reference sequence). V lost 3 bases and J lost 2; bases outside the gene matches: 5. There are 15 residues in the CDR3.

This clone was picked up a small number of times. The chain couples TRBV29-1 to TRBJ1-4; no firm D call. The CDR3 sequence is 11 residues long. CDR1 and CDR2 (germline): SQVTM, ANQGSEA. Trimming removed 6 bases at V and 8 bases at J, with 10 bases between. The CDR3 DNA is TGCAGCGTCGGGAGTCTGGAAAAACTGTTTTTT. It codes for CSVGSLEKLFF.

The V gene is TRBV11-1, the J gene TRBJ2-3; D perhaps matches TRBD2 (6 bases). Germline assignment: CDR1 SGHAT and CDR2 FQDESV (reference sequence). With 1 base removed from V and 2 bases from J, the gap between germline ends came to 10 bases. The CDR3 consists of 15 residues. The CDR3 loop is CASSLGGGSTDTQYF. The CDR3 DNA reads as TGTGCCAGCAGCTTAGGTGGGGGGTCCACAGATACGCAGTATTTT.

This clone was seen only a few times. V and J are TRBV11-2 and TRBJ2-1; possibly TRBD1 for D (6 bases). CDR3 length equals 12 residues. Germline V CDR1 and CDR2: SGHAT, FQNNGV. V lost 5 bases, J lost 9 bases, and 11 bases lay in between. CDR3 amino acids: CASSLGQPEQFF. The CDR3 region has the DNA TGTGCCAGCAGCCTTGGACAGCCTGAGCAGTTCTTC. The variable domain in full, completed from reference TRBV11-2 and TRBJ2-1, reads EAGVAQSPRYKIIEKRQSVAFWCNPISGHATLYWYQQILGQGPKLLIQFQNNGVVDDSQLPKDRFSAERLKGVDSTLKIQPAKLEDSAVYLCASSLGQPEQFFGPGTRLTVL.